These T cell receptor beta chains were read from a single sample in a study of read filtering for tumor transcriptome and immune sequencing. TCRdb fed the reads into MiXCR, producing one record per CDR3 protein. This table has more than 35,000 distinct CDR3 sequences, roughly 12% appearing once. The sequenced sample consisted of a population of CD138-negative cells sorted from bone marrow. The receptor source for this set is a donor at least 40 years old with multiple myeloma. Both conserved end residues are part of each CDR3. The order of the fields is V gene, J gene, CDR3 protein.

v_call: TRBV6-1
j_call: TRBJ2-4
cdr3_aa: CASIDPASAKNIQYF

v_call: TRBV20-1
j_call: TRBJ2-7
cdr3_aa: CSARAPGALSSYEQYF

v_call: TRBV11-2
j_call: TRBJ2-7
cdr3_aa: CASSLVGTYEQYF

v_call: TRBV11-2
j_call: TRBJ2-1
cdr3_aa: CASSLGRVTGQFF

v_call: TRBV5-1
j_call: TRBJ2-7
cdr3_aa: CASSLRIGQDEQYF

v_call: TRBV11-2
j_call: TRBJ2-1
cdr3_aa: CASSLGLDDEQFF

v_call: TRBV7-9
j_call: TRBJ2-3
cdr3_aa: CASSLGWGTDTQYF

v_call: TRBV3-1
j_call: TRBJ2-7
cdr3_aa: CASSPRTSYEQYF

v_call: TRBV5-1
j_call: TRBJ2-1
cdr3_aa: CASSRGSGDIYEQFF

v_call: TRBV27
j_call: TRBJ2-1
cdr3_aa: CASSDQDRGNNEQFF

v_call: TRBV2
j_call: TRBJ1-1
cdr3_aa: CASSEIYPGGAFF

v_call: TRBV3-1
j_call: TRBJ2-2
cdr3_aa: CASSQEVRATNTGELFF

v_call: TRBV20-1
j_call: TRBJ1-2
cdr3_aa: CSARDPGRPAWDYGYTF

v_call: TRBV5-1
j_call: TRBJ1-1
cdr3_aa: CASSFKPGQDGNTEAFF

v_call: TRBV20-1
j_call: TRBJ1-2
cdr3_aa: CSARGQGVYGYTF

v_call: TRBV4-1
j_call: TRBJ2-2
cdr3_aa: CASSPGTGELLF

v_call: TRBV12-3/TRBV12-4
j_call: TRBJ1-1
cdr3_aa: CASRGQVPEAFF

v_call: TRBV11-2
j_call: TRBJ1-2
cdr3_aa: CASSLQVNYGYTF

v_call: TRBV5-6
j_call: TRBJ2-3
cdr3_aa: CASSWGLDRGDTDTQYF

v_call: TRBV28
j_call: TRBJ1-5
cdr3_aa: CASSSPPDRGPPQHF

v_call: TRBV20-1
j_call: TRBJ2-5
cdr3_aa: CSARPRGWGDETQYF

v_call: TRBV28
j_call: TRBJ2-5
cdr3_aa: CASKPWRGGQETQYF

v_call: TRBV5-1
j_call: TRBJ1-1
cdr3_aa: CASSKDRAWEAFF

v_call: TRBV20-1
j_call: TRBJ2-7
cdr3_aa: CSARTHRAGEQYF

v_call: TRBV5-5
j_call: TRBJ2-7
cdr3_aa: CASSLTGQLSYEQYF

v_call: TRBV6-1
j_call: TRBJ2-5
cdr3_aa: CASSGDTWGETQYF

v_call: TRBV29-1
j_call: TRBJ2-7
cdr3_aa: CSAVGTSGGPYYEQYF

v_call: TRBV6-5
j_call: TRBJ2-3
cdr3_aa: CASSYLLPTDTQYF

v_call: TRBV3-1
j_call: TRBJ2-7
cdr3_aa: CASSEAAAPGTSYEQYF

v_call: TRBV29-1
j_call: TRBJ1-2
cdr3_aa: CSVGPPQGYGYTF

v_call: TRBV19
j_call: TRBJ2-2
cdr3_aa: CASSITGGFGELFF

v_call: TRBV12-3/TRBV12-4
j_call: TRBJ1-2
cdr3_aa: CASSTAGAPDGYTF

v_call: TRBV20-1
j_call: TRBJ1-1
cdr3_aa: CSARTDPEAFF

v_call: TRBV5-6
j_call: TRBJ2-1
cdr3_aa: CASSQTGGSSYNEQFF

v_call: TRBV6-5
j_call: TRBJ2-5
cdr3_aa: CASSYTGRGETQYF

v_call: TRBV3-1
j_call: TRBJ2-3
cdr3_aa: CASRNAGADTQYF

v_call: TRBV20-1
j_call: TRBJ1-2
cdr3_aa: CSAREYYGYTF